The clone carrying this TCR beta chain was detected only a few times. This record belongs to a study of T cells in localized non-small cell lung cancer. Sequencing used immunoSEQ multiplex PCR; TCRdb keeps in-frame clones, though not all of them. The data contain roughly 2,900 clones, 20% to 30% of them singletons. The germline V and J ends were trimmed by 6 bases and 0 bases, with 12 bases remaining between them. The CDR3 runs to 14 residues. Germline-derived CDR1 and CDR2 are MDHEN and SYDVKM. The TCR comes from a female donor older than 55 with stage I lung adenocarcinoma. The rearrangement joins TRBV28 to TRBJ2-7; maybe TRBD1 (6 bases). The specimen comprised lung tumor tissue, sampled before any cancer treatment. CDR3 region: CASRSTGLSYEQYF. The CDR3 nucleotides are TGTGCCAGCAGGTCTACAGGGCTCTCCTACGAGCAGTACTTC.